The entry that follows covers one T cell receptor (beta chain) sequence. As yet, its antigen is unknown. A multiplex PCR was run with 60 Vbeta primers and 13 Jbeta primers. The assay was immunoSEQ multiplex PCR, and TCRdb's table has in-frame clones only and misses some. The table includes 90,000 to 150,000 clones, over 6.5% detected once. This record comes from a study of cytomegalovirus exposure and HLA in healthy donors. The study, taken as a whole, reports: There were several of the most significant clusters that appeared linked to common viral pathogens in a later analysis.

CDR3 length equals 12 residues. Germline loops: CDR1 PRHDT, CDR2 FYEKMQ (reference sequence). V was clipped by 4 bases and J by 5 bases, with 6 bases between them. The chain has TRBV13 and TRBJ1-5; possible D gene TRBD1, 6 bases. The origin of this receptor is a middle-aged woman in good health and CMV-seropositive. Sequenced input: PBMCs. DNA for the CDR3: TGTGCCAGCAGCTACAGGGATCAGCCCCAGCATTTT. Translated, it gives CASSYRDQPQHF.